These T cell receptor beta chains were read from a single sample in a study of T cell responses to AZD1222 COVID-19 vaccine. The method was immunoSEQ multiplex PCR; TCRdb's version includes in-frame clones alone and lacks a portion of them. The repertoire holds some 130,000 clones, with 80% to 95% as singletons. The source material was peripheral blood, sampled 28 days after the second AZD1222 dose. Receptors originate from an adult who received the AZD1222 COVID-19 vaccine. Both conserved end residues are part of each CDR3. Each record gives: D gene, CDR3 length, clone size, V gene, J gene, CDR3 protein, CDR3 DNA. A D gene is named only where the DNA matches it firmly. Clone size is not always given. Where it is, it says once, few, many or a class for expanded clones.

d_gene: NA
len: 13
abundance: NA
v_gene: TRBV14
j_gene: TRBJ1-4
CDR3aa: CASSRGGNEKLFF
CDR3nt: TGTGCCAGCAGCCGGGGGGGGAATGAAAAACTGTTTTTT

d_gene: NA
len: 13
abundance: NA
v_gene: TRBV5-4
j_gene: TRBJ1-5
CDR3aa: CASSLDGNQPQHF
CDR3nt: TGTGCCAGCAGCTTGGACGGAAATCAGCCCCAGCATTTT

d_gene: TRBD1
len: 17
abundance: NA
v_gene: TRBV7-8
j_gene: TRBJ1-5
CDR3aa: CASSPANRGFDNQPQHF
CDR3nt: TGTGCCAGCAGCCCGGCGAACAGGGGCTTTGACAATCAGCCCCAGCATTTT

d_gene: NA
len: 16
abundance: NA
v_gene: TRBV28
j_gene: TRBJ1-2
CDR3aa: CASRTPSTVANYGYTF
CDR3nt: TGTGCCAGCAGGACCCCTAGTACGGTCGCCAACTATGGCTACACCTTC

d_gene: NA
len: 13
abundance: once
v_gene: TRBV19
j_gene: TRBJ1-1
CDR3aa: CAGEGSPNTEAFF
CDR3nt: TGTGCCGGCGAGGGATCCCCGAACACTGAAGCTTTCTTT

d_gene: NA
len: 11
abundance: NA
v_gene: TRBV5-1
j_gene: TRBJ2-7
CDR3aa: CASSTDYEQYF
CDR3nt: TGCGCCAGCAGTACGGACTACGAGCAGTACTTC

d_gene: NA
len: 20
abundance: medium-sized
v_gene: TRBV6-1
j_gene: TRBJ2-1
CDR3aa: CASSEFLLPDQGSSYNEQFF
CDR3nt: TGTGCCAGCAGTGAGTTCCTACTCCCCGACCAAGGAAGCTCCTACAATGAGCAGTTCTTC

d_gene: NA
len: 15
abundance: NA
v_gene: TRBV6-5
j_gene: TRBJ1-3
CDR3aa: CASSYSRVAGNTIYF
CDR3nt: TGTGCCAGCAGTTACTCGAGAGTAGCTGGAAACACCATATATTTT

d_gene: NA
len: 12
abundance: NA
v_gene: TRBV5-8
j_gene: TRBJ2-5
CDR3aa: CASSLTQETQYF
CDR3nt: TGTGCCAGCAGCTTGACGCAAGAGACCCAGTACTTC

d_gene: NA
len: 19
abundance: NA
v_gene: TRBV21-1
j_gene: TRBJ2-6
CDR3aa: CASSKAARGTGAGANVLTF
CDR3nt: TGTGCCAGCAGCAAAGCCGCCCGGGGTACAGGGGCTGGGGCCAACGTCCTGACTTTC

d_gene: NA
len: 14
abundance: NA
v_gene: TRBV5-1
j_gene: TRBJ2-5
CDR3aa: CASSLGAGEETQYF
CDR3nt: TGCGCCAGCAGCTTGGGGGCTGGTGAGGAGACCCAGTACTTC

d_gene: TRBD1
len: 18
abundance: NA
v_gene: TRBV7-8
j_gene: TRBJ1-5
CDR3aa: CASSLGRGRLYSNQPQHF
CDR3nt: TGTGCCAGCAGCTTAGGCAGGGGGCGCCTTTATAGCAATCAGCCCCAGCATTTT

d_gene: NA
len: 14
abundance: NA
v_gene: TRBV28
j_gene: TRBJ2-7
CDR3aa: CASSLQGSSYEQYF
CDR3nt: TGTGCCAGCAGTTTACAGGGGAGCTCCTACGAGCAGTACTTC

d_gene: NA
len: 13
abundance: NA
v_gene: TRBV7-3
j_gene: TRBJ2-7
CDR3aa: CASSLGRGYEQYF
CDR3nt: TGTGCCAGCAGCTTAGGTCGGGGCTACGAGCAGTACTTC

d_gene: NA
len: 13
abundance: NA
v_gene: TRBV6-5
j_gene: TRBJ1-2
CDR3aa: CASSFPGSGGYTF
CDR3nt: TGTGCCAGCAGTTTCCCAGGATCCGGCGGCTACACCTTC

d_gene: NA
len: 13
abundance: NA
v_gene: TRBV6-5
j_gene: TRBJ1-1
CDR3aa: CASSYSGYTEAFF
CDR3nt: TGTGCCAGCAGTTACTCGGGGTACACTGAAGCTTTCTTT

d_gene: NA
len: 13
abundance: NA
v_gene: TRBV5-1
j_gene: TRBJ1-1
CDR3aa: CASHPTGSTEAFF
CDR3nt: TGCGCCAGCCATCCCACAGGGTCCACTGAAGCTTTCTTT

d_gene: NA
len: 20
abundance: once
v_gene: TRBV4-3
j_gene: TRBJ1-6
CDR3aa: CASSQDLGVGEGGSNSPLHF
CDR3nt: TGCGCCAGCAGCCAAGATCTCGGGGTAGGGGAGGGGGGTAGTAATTCACCCCTCCACTTT

d_gene: TRBD2
len: 14
abundance: NA
v_gene: TRBV27
j_gene: TRBJ2-5
CDR3aa: CASSFWGGGETQYF
CDR3nt: TGTGCCAGCAGCTTCTGGGGGGGTGGGGAGACCCAGTACTTC

d_gene: NA
len: 13
abundance: NA
v_gene: TRBV5-1
j_gene: TRBJ1-2
CDR3aa: CASSLRSNYGYTF
CDR3nt: TGCGCCAGCAGCTTGAGGAGTAACTATGGCTACACCTTC

d_gene: NA
len: 14
abundance: NA
v_gene: TRBV18
j_gene: TRBJ1-1
CDR3aa: CASSPRTENTEAFF
CDR3nt: TGTGCCAGCTCACCCCGGACAGAGAACACTGAAGCTTTCTTT

d_gene: NA
len: 15
abundance: NA
v_gene: TRBV9
j_gene: TRBJ1-1
CDR3aa: CASSVGEALNTEAFF
CDR3nt: TGTGCCAGCAGCGTAGGGGAGGCCCTGAACACTGAAGCTTTCTTT

d_gene: TRBD1
len: 14
abundance: NA
v_gene: TRBV7-2
j_gene: TRBJ2-7
CDR3aa: CASSLDWTGPEQYF
CDR3nt: TGTGCCAGCAGCTTAGATTGGACAGGGCCCGAGCAGTACTTC

d_gene: NA
len: 13
abundance: NA
v_gene: TRBV12-3/TRBV12-4
j_gene: TRBJ1-6
CDR3aa: CASSFDGNSPLHF
CDR3nt: TGTGCCAGCAGTTTCGACGGGAATTCACCCCTCCACTTT

d_gene: NA
len: 15
abundance: NA
v_gene: TRBV7-3
j_gene: TRBJ2-3
CDR3aa: CASSSLGASTDTQYF
CDR3nt: TGTGCCAGCAGCTCGTTGGGCGCCAGCACAGATACGCAGTATTTT

d_gene: NA
len: 12
abundance: NA
v_gene: TRBV7-3
j_gene: TRBJ1-2
CDR3aa: CASSLEGYGYTF
CDR3nt: TGTGCCAGCAGCTTAGAAGGCTATGGCTACACCTTC

d_gene: NA
len: 14
abundance: NA
v_gene: TRBV19
j_gene: TRBJ1-1
CDR3aa: CASSIQTASTEAFF
CDR3nt: TGTGCCAGTAGTATCCAGACAGCTTCCACTGAAGCTTTCTTT

d_gene: NA
len: 19
abundance: NA
v_gene: TRBV28
j_gene: TRBJ1-5
CDR3aa: CASSRLRWSSFNSNQPQHF
CDR3nt: TGTGCCAGCAGCCGCCTCAGGTGGAGTTCTTTTAATAGCAATCAGCCCCAGCATTTT

d_gene: NA
len: 10
abundance: once
v_gene: TRBV20-1
j_gene: TRBJ2-3
CDR3aa: CSARADTQYF
CDR3nt: TGCAGTGCTAGAGCGGATACGCAGTATTTT

d_gene: NA
len: 15
abundance: NA
v_gene: TRBV11-3
j_gene: TRBJ1-2
CDR3aa: CASSLMGDRNYGYTF
CDR3nt: TGTGCCAGCAGCTTAATGGGTGACAGGAATTATGGCTACACCTTC

d_gene: NA
len: 13
abundance: NA
v_gene: TRBV6-5
j_gene: TRBJ1-5
CDR3aa: CASSLRQVQPQHF
CDR3nt: TGTGCCAGCAGTCTCCGACAGGTACAGCCCCAGCATTTT

d_gene: NA
len: 17
abundance: once
v_gene: TRBV11-3
j_gene: TRBJ2-1
CDR3aa: CASSLEVRGVSYNEQFF
CDR3nt: TGTGCCAGCAGCTTAGAGGTCAGGGGGGTGTCCTACAATGAGCAGTTCTTC

d_gene: NA
len: 13
abundance: NA
v_gene: TRBV29-1
j_gene: TRBJ1-1
CDR3aa: CSLRGRLNTEAFF
CDR3nt: TGCAGCCTCCGAGGACGGCTCAACACTGAAGCTTTCTTT

d_gene: NA
len: 17
abundance: NA
v_gene: TRBV12-5
j_gene: TRBJ1-5
CDR3aa: CASGLGPGGVGNQPQHF
CDR3nt: TGTGCTAGTGGTTTGGGACCCGGGGGGGTGGGCAATCAGCCCCAGCATTTT

d_gene: NA
len: 15
abundance: NA
v_gene: TRBV4-1
j_gene: TRBJ2-4
CDR3aa: CASSPSGTAKNIQYF
CDR3nt: TGCGCCAGCAGCCCCTCTGGGACAGCCAAAAACATTCAGTACTTC

d_gene: NA
len: 12
abundance: NA
v_gene: TRBV9
j_gene: TRBJ1-1
CDR3aa: CASSVSNTEAFF
CDR3nt: TGTGCCAGCAGCGTTTCGAACACTGAAGCTTTCTTT

d_gene: NA
len: 13
abundance: NA
v_gene: TRBV30
j_gene: TRBJ2-5
CDR3aa: CAWSVTGGETQYF
CDR3nt: TGTGCCTGGAGTGTAACAGGTGGTGAGACCCAGTACTTC

d_gene: TRBD1
len: 14
abundance: once
v_gene: TRBV18
j_gene: TRBJ1-1
CDR3aa: CASSRQGTNTEAFF
CDR3nt: TGTGCCAGCTCCAGACAGGGCACGAACACTGAAGCTTTCTTT

d_gene: NA
len: 14
abundance: NA
v_gene: TRBV18
j_gene: TRBJ1-2
CDR3aa: CASSPAQGFRGYTF
CDR3nt: TGTGCCAGCTCACCAGCTCAGGGATTCAGAGGCTACACCTTC

d_gene: NA
len: 15
abundance: NA
v_gene: TRBV28
j_gene: TRBJ1-1
CDR3aa: CASSWTPKGFTEAFF
CDR3nt: TGTGCCAGCAGTTGGACTCCCAAGGGGTTCACTGAAGCTTTCTTT

d_gene: NA
len: 11
abundance: NA
v_gene: TRBV6-1
j_gene: TRBJ1-5
CDR3aa: CASSENQPQHF
CDR3nt: TGTGCCAGCAGTGAGAATCAGCCCCAGCATTTT

d_gene: NA
len: 15
abundance: NA
v_gene: TRBV6-5
j_gene: TRBJ1-1
CDR3aa: CASSYLASMNTEAFF
CDR3nt: TGTGCCAGCAGTTACCTGGCGTCCATGAACACTGAAGCTTTCTTT

d_gene: TRBD2
len: 16
abundance: NA
v_gene: TRBV10-3
j_gene: TRBJ2-4
CDR3aa: CAISENSGGLKNIQYF
CDR3nt: TGTGCCATCAGTGAGAATAGCGGGGGGCTAAAAAACATTCAGTACTTC

d_gene: NA
len: 14
abundance: NA
v_gene: TRBV2
j_gene: TRBJ1-2
CDR3aa: CASSENGGPYGYTF
CDR3nt: TGTGCCAGCAGTGAAAACGGAGGGCCCTATGGCTACACCTTC

d_gene: NA
len: 14
abundance: NA
v_gene: TRBV6-5
j_gene: TRBJ2-7
CDR3aa: CASSPRQFSYEQYF
CDR3nt: TGTGCCAGCAGCCCGAGACAGTTCTCCTACGAGCAGTACTTC

d_gene: NA
len: 16
abundance: once
v_gene: TRBV3-1/TRBV3-2
j_gene: TRBJ2-1
CDR3aa: CASSQGGGGSRNEQFF
CDR3nt: TGTGCCAGCAGCCAAGGTGGTGGAGGGAGCCGGAATGAGCAGTTCTTC

d_gene: NA
len: 14
abundance: NA
v_gene: TRBV6-5
j_gene: TRBJ1-1
CDR3aa: CASGMVGLNTEAFF
CDR3nt: TGTGCCAGCGGCATGGTCGGTTTGAACACTGAAGCTTTCTTT

d_gene: NA
len: 16
abundance: NA
v_gene: TRBV29-1
j_gene: TRBJ1-1
CDR3aa: CSVGVPGTWRKTEAFF
CDR3nt: TGCAGCGTTGGGGTGCCGGGGACATGGAGAAAAACTGAAGCTTTCTTT

d_gene: TRBD1
len: 14
abundance: NA
v_gene: TRBV30
j_gene: TRBJ1-3
CDR3aa: CAWGQGGSGNTIYF
CDR3nt: TGTGCCTGGGGACAGGGGGGCTCTGGAAACACCATATATTTT

d_gene: NA
len: 13
abundance: NA
v_gene: TRBV3-1/TRBV3-2
j_gene: TRBJ1-2
CDR3aa: CASSQSEGYGYTF
CDR3nt: TGTGCCAGCAGCCAATCTGAAGGGTATGGCTACACCTTC

d_gene: NA
len: 13
abundance: once
v_gene: TRBV6-1
j_gene: TRBJ1-2
CDR3aa: CASSERRSGGYTF
CDR3nt: TGTGCCAGCAGTGAGAGGCGTTCCGGTGGCTACACCTTC

d_gene: NA
len: 18
abundance: NA
v_gene: TRBV7-3
j_gene: TRBJ2-6
CDR3aa: CASSFFASLDSGANVLTF
CDR3nt: TGTGCCAGCAGCTTTTTTGCCTCCTTGGACTCTGGGGCCAACGTCCTGACTTTC

d_gene: TRBD1
len: 17
abundance: NA
v_gene: TRBV18
j_gene: TRBJ2-5
CDR3aa: CASSPSQGLGSQETQYF
CDR3nt: TGTGCCAGCTCACCTTCACAGGGGCTAGGTTCCCAAGAGACCCAGTACTTC

d_gene: TRBD1
len: 18
abundance: NA
v_gene: TRBV18
j_gene: TRBJ2-7
CDR3aa: CASSPRDRVKSVAYEQYF
CDR3nt: TGTGCCAGCTCACCAAGGGACAGGGTAAAGAGCGTGGCCTACGAGCAGTACTTC

d_gene: NA
len: 12
abundance: NA
v_gene: TRBV6-4
j_gene: TRBJ2-2
CDR3aa: CASREGYGELFF
CDR3nt: TGTGCCAGCAGGGAAGGATACGGGGAGCTGTTTTTT

d_gene: NA
len: 19
abundance: NA
v_gene: TRBV30
j_gene: TRBJ2-4
CDR3aa: CAWSLWQGRYPVAKNIQYF
CDR3nt: TGTGCCTGGAGTTTGTGGCAGGGAAGGTACCCCGTAGCCAAAAACATTCAGTACTTC

d_gene: TRBD1
len: 15
abundance: once
v_gene: TRBV7-9
j_gene: TRBJ2-1
CDR3aa: CASSLVRGRWNEQFF
CDR3nt: TGTGCCAGCAGCTTAGTCAGGGGGCGTTGGAATGAGCAGTTCTTC

d_gene: TRBD1
len: 16
abundance: NA
v_gene: TRBV15
j_gene: TRBJ1-3
CDR3aa: CATSSVEGAIGNTIYF
CDR3nt: TGTGCCACCAGCAGCGTTGAGGGGGCAATCGGAAACACCATATATTTT

d_gene: NA
len: 12
abundance: NA
v_gene: TRBV7-9
j_gene: TRBJ2-5
CDR3aa: CASSLALGTQYF
CDR3nt: TGTGCCAGCAGCTTAGCCCTTGGGACCCAGTACTTC